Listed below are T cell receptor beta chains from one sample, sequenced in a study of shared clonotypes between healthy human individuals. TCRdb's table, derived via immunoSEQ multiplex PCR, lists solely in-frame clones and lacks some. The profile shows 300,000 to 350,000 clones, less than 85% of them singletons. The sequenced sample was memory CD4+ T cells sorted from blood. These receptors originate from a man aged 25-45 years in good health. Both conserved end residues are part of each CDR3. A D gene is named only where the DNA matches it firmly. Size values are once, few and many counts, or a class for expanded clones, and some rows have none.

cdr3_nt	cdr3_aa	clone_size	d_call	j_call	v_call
TGTGCCAGCAGTCCGACAGGGATTGAAAAACTGTTTTTT	CASSPTGIEKLFF	NA	TRBD1	TRBJ1-4	TRBV28
TGTGCCAGCAGCCCCCCCGTGGGACTGAGCACAGATACGCAGTATTTT	CASSPPVGLSTDTQYF	once	NA	TRBJ2-3	TRBV11-2
TGCGCCAGCAGCCCGGGACTAGCGGGAGGGACCAATGAGCAGTTCTTC	CASSPGLAGGTNEQFF	NA	TRBD2	TRBJ2-1	TRBV10-1
TGTGCCAGCAGCTTATTAGGGGCACCATCTGGGGCCAACGTCCTGACTTTC	CASSLLGAPSGANVLTF	NA	NA	TRBJ2-6	TRBV7-9
TGTGCCAGCAGTTACTCAGGGGGGCCCGGAAACACCATATATTTT	CASSYSGGPGNTIYF	NA	NA	TRBJ1-3	TRBV6-5
TGTGCCAGCAGCGTCTCAGTTACGAACACCGGGGAGCTGTTTTTT	CASSVSVTNTGELFF	NA	NA	TRBJ2-2	TRBV9
TGTGCCAGCAGTAGAGGGGAATGGGATCAGCCCCAGCATTTT	CASSRGEWDQPQHF	NA	NA	TRBJ1-5	TRBV11-2
TGTGCCAGCAGTTACGGTACAGGGATCTCCTACGAGCAGTACTTC	CASSYGTGISYEQYF	NA	NA	TRBJ2-7	TRBV6-9
TGTGCCAGCAGTGTTTGGGGGCGCGGGGCCAACGTCCTGACTTTC	CASSVWGRGANVLTF	NA	NA	TRBJ2-6	TRBV2
TGTGCCAGCAGTGAATTCGGGAACACTGAAGCTTTCTTT	CASSEFGNTEAFF	NA	NA	TRBJ1-1	TRBV2
TGTGCCAGCAGCTTGTTTGGGGGGGATGGCTACACCTTC	CASSLFGGDGYTF	once	NA	TRBJ1-2	TRBV7-9
TGTGCCAGCAGCACAGGGTACGAAGAGACCCAGTACTTC	CASSTGYEETQYF	NA	NA	TRBJ2-5	TRBV5-5
TGCAGCGTTGAAGATGGGGGGGAAGAGACCCAGTACTTC	CSVEDGGEETQYF	once	TRBD2	TRBJ2-5	TRBV29-1
TGCGCCAGCAGTGAAGGACTAGCGTCTGGTACGCAGTATTTT	CASSEGLASGTQYF	NA	TRBD2	TRBJ2-3	TRBV10-1
TGTGCCAGCAGCCTTGATCAGGAGACAGATACGCAGTATTTT	CASSLDQETDTQYF	few	NA	TRBJ2-3	TRBV11-2
TGTGCCAGCAGCTTAGGGGCTAATGAAAAACTGTTTTTT	CASSLGANEKLFF	NA	NA	TRBJ1-4	TRBV7-3
TGTGCCACCAGCAGAGATTGGTCCTCGCAGTCGGGAAACACCATATATTTT	CATSRDWSSQSGNTIYF	NA	NA	TRBJ1-3	TRBV15
TGTGCCAGCACTTCCTCACCCCTCACGCATGGCTACACCTTC	CASTSSPLTHGYTF	NA	NA	TRBJ1-2	TRBV6-1
TGTGCCAGCAGCTCGGCTAGCGGGGTTTCCTACGAGCAGTACTTC	CASSSASGVSYEQYF	NA	TRBD2	TRBJ2-7	TRBV27
TGCGCCAGCAGCCAAGATCGTAAAGAGACCCAGTACTTC	CASSQDRKETQYF	few	NA	TRBJ2-5	TRBV4-3
TGTGCCAGCACCCCAGGGAGCGAGACCCAGTACTTC	CASTPGSETQYF	NA	NA	TRBJ2-5	TRBV6-1
TGTGCCATCAGTGGGGGACAGGGATTCAATCAGCCCCAGCATTTT	CAISGGQGFNQPQHF	few	TRBD1	TRBJ1-5	TRBV10-3
TGTGCCAGCAGCAAGATTAATCAGCCCCAGCATTTT	CASSKINQPQHF	NA	NA	TRBJ1-5	TRBV6-1
TGTGCCAGCAGCTTAGTTCGCGGGTTTGTTGAAAAACTGTTTTTT	CASSLVRGFVEKLFF	few	NA	TRBJ1-4	TRBV7-9
TGTGCCAGCAGCTTCCGGCCAGCGGGGACTTCCACCGGGGAGCTGTTTTTT	CASSFRPAGTSTGELFF	NA	TRBD2	TRBJ2-2	TRBV7-2
TGTGCCAGCACCCGACAGGGACACTCCTACGAGCAGTACTTC	CASTRQGHSYEQYF	NA	TRBD1	TRBJ2-7	TRBV5-8
TGTGCCAGCAGTTACTCGACCGCAGGGCATATATACGAGCAGTACTTC	CASSYSTAGHIYEQYF	few	NA	TRBJ2-7	TRBV6-6
TGTGCCAGCTCACCAACTCGATCAGCGGGAAACGAGCAGTACTTC	CASSPTRSAGNEQYF	NA	TRBD2	TRBJ2-7	TRBV18
TGTGCCAGCAAGAGGGGGACTCCCCCCTACGAGCAGTACTTC	CASKRGTPPYEQYF	NA	NA	TRBJ2-7	TRBV25-1
TGTGCCAGTAGTATTACAGGGCGCAGGCACTCTGGAAACACCATATATTTT	CASSITGRRHSGNTIYF	NA	NA	TRBJ1-3	TRBV19
TGCGCCAGCAGCTCCCAGGGAGAGACCCAGTACTTC	CASSSQGETQYF	once	NA	TRBJ2-5	TRBV5-1
TGCGCCAGCAGCGGAGGTCCCGGACAGGGAACCTATGAGCAGTTCTTC	CASSGGPGQGTYEQFF	NA	TRBD1	TRBJ2-1	TRBV5-1
TGTGCCAGCAGTGAATTGTCAGGGTACAATGAGCAGTTCTTC	CASSELSGYNEQFF	NA	NA	TRBJ2-1	TRBV25-1
TGTGCCAGCAGCTTAACAGGGGGCGGCGGCGAGCAGTACTTC	CASSLTGGGGEQYF	NA	TRBD1	TRBJ2-7	TRBV7-3
TGCGCCAGCAGCTTGTACGAAGAGACAGATACGCAGTATTTT	CASSLYEETDTQYF	NA	NA	TRBJ2-3	TRBV5-1
TGTGCCTGCGGAGGATCCAGACGAGCTTTCTTT	CACGGSRRAFF	few	NA	TRBJ1-1	TRBV6-5
TGTGCCACCAGCAGAGACCTGACAGGGCCCAATCAGCCCCAGCATTTT	CATSRDLTGPNQPQHF	few	TRBD1	TRBJ1-5	TRBV15
TGTGCCAGCAGCTTAGGGACTAGCGGGAGTTTCGGAGAGCAGTTCTTC	CASSLGTSGSFGEQFF	once	TRBD2	TRBJ2-1	TRBV11-2
TGTGCCAGCAGTTTCCTAGGGCGAGAGGAAAAACTGTTTTTT	CASSFLGREEKLFF	NA	NA	TRBJ1-4	TRBV27
TGTGCCAGCAGCCCCAGTCAGGAGAGGCTAGTAGCTGAGACCCAGTACTTC	CASSPSQERLVAETQYF	NA	NA	TRBJ2-5	TRBV7-9
TGTGCCAGCAGCTTAGGGTTTTTGCGGGATGAGCAGTTCTTC	CASSLGFLRDEQFF	NA	NA	TRBJ2-1	TRBV7-9
TGTGCCAGCAGCGTAGGGAGGAGCTCTGGAAACACCATATATTTT	CASSVGRSSGNTIYF	NA	NA	TRBJ1-3	TRBV7-2
TGTGCCTGGGGAGAAGGGTCTTGGAGCAATCAGCCCCAGCATTTT	CAWGEGSWSNQPQHF	NA	NA	TRBJ1-5	TRBV30
TGTGCCAGCAGCTTAGCTAGCGGGGGCCAAGAGACCCAGTACTTC	CASSLASGGQETQYF	NA	TRBD2	TRBJ2-5	TRBV7-9
TGCGCCAGCTCCCTGGGGGGAGCCCGAGATGAGCAGTTCTTC	CASSLGGARDEQFF	many	NA	TRBJ2-1	TRBV10-1
TGTGCCAGTAGACCGACAGGGGTCGGCGAGCAGTACTTC	CASRPTGVGEQYF	NA	TRBD1	TRBJ2-7	TRBV19
TGTGCCAGTAGTACGACAGGGGGCGGGATTGGAATTCAGCCCCAGCATTTT	CASSTTGGGIGIQPQHF	NA	TRBD1	TRBJ1-5	TRBV19
TGTGCCAGCAGTCCAGACTACACCTTC	CASSPDYTF	NA	NA	TRBJ1-2	TRBV2
TGTGCCACACGACTAGCGGGAGCCTCCTACGAGCAGTACTTC	CATRLAGASYEQYF	NA	TRBD2	TRBJ2-7	TRBV10-3
TGTGCCAGCAGAACTAGCGGGAGGAGCCCAGATACGCAGTATTTT	CASRTSGRSPDTQYF	NA	TRBD2	TRBJ2-3	TRBV28
TGTGCCAGCAGTGCTAGCGGGTTCGGCGAGCAGTACTTC	CASSASGFGEQYF	many	TRBD2	TRBJ2-7	TRBV5-6
TGTGCCAGCAGCGCAAGACTAGCGGAAAACTACGAGCAGTACTTC	CASSARLAENYEQYF	NA	TRBD2	TRBJ2-7	TRBV7-2
TGTGCCAGCAGTCTTACAAGCGGTACAGATACGCAGTATTTT	CASSLTSGTDTQYF	NA	NA	TRBJ2-3	TRBV27